This T cell receptor (beta chain) was sequenced in a study of response to subunit inactivated influenza vaccine. Study-wide findings and caveats: It was the authors' suggestion that each seasonal influenza vaccination recruits few new T cells.

This clonotype was detected a few times. Antigen: not known. TCRdb fed the RT-PCR reads into MiXCR, producing one record per CDR3 protein. The repertoire holds 530,000 or so distinct CDR3 sequences, with around 25% as singletons. Sample: CD4+ T cells sorted from PBMCs, taken about 5 days after vaccination. This clonotype was sampled from a man in his fifties who received an inactivated influenza vaccine.

The CDR3 loop reads CASRDGLYEQYF. In DNA form, the CDR3 reads TGCGCCAGCAGGGACGGACTATACGAGCAGTACTTC. The rearrangement uses TRBV5-1 and TRBJ2-7; D may be TRBD2 (6 bases). The germline gives CDR1 SGHRS, CDR2 YFSETQ. The V end lost 5 bases, the J end lost 4 bases, and 10 bases lay between the germline ends. The CDR3 contains 12 residues.